This T cell receptor beta chain derives from a study of blood T cell repertoires in COVID-19. Study-level information: Collection of acute and convalescent COVID-19 samples took place in the United States, Italy and Spain.

V lost 0 bases and J lost 7, with 8 bases in between. The CDR3 contains 13 residues. In germline, CDR1 is SGDLS, CDR2 YYNGEE. Authors' data handling: Cell counts per sample came from amplifying reference gene primers. Profiled with immunoSEQ multiplex PCR; TCRdb holds only in-frame clones, not every one. D and trimming were read from the DNA, whereas the V and J calls and clone size are those reported in that table. Of roughly 250,000 clones in the sample, 80% to 90% are singletons; the top ten hold approximately 4.2%. This study enrolled people aged about 18 to 90 from around 25 US geographic areas. Grouping used clinical history reported by participants in a survey and questionnaire.

This sequence originates from a woman aged 25 to 39 who had recovered from COVID-19. Input material: PBMCs or T cells enriched from blood (not recorded which). This chain joins TRBV9 and TRBJ2-1; D gene ambiguous. In nucleotides, the CDR3 is TGTGCCAGCAGCGTAGCGATTAGTAATGAGCAGTTCTTC. It codes for CASSVAISNEQFF.